This is a list of T cell receptor beta chains from one sample in a study of shared clonotypes between healthy human individuals. Sequencing was performed with immunoSEQ multiplex PCR; in TCRdb, only in-frame clones are kept and a portion is missing. The sample yields millions of clones, over 85% seen once. What was sequenced was naive CD8+ T cells sorted from blood. Every receptor here comes from a man aged 18 to 35 in good health. Each CDR3 is given with its conserved first and last residue. A D gene is named only where the DNA matches it firmly. Clone size is stated in some rows and not others, as once, few, many or a class when expanded.

>TRBD2|NA|TRBJ2-3|TRBV29-1
CSIWGLAATDTQYF
TGCAGCATTTGGGGACTAGCGGCCACAGATACGCAGTATTTT
>NA|once|TRBJ2-7|TRBV14
CASSQEVVATESSYEQYF
TGTGCCAGCAGCCAAGAGGTCGTTGCGACGGAGAGCTCCTACGAGCAGTACTTC
>NA|NA|TRBJ2-1|TRBV6-5
CASSYVGLEEQFF
TGTGCCAGCAGTTACGTCGGACTGGAAGAGCAGTTCTTC
>NA|NA|TRBJ1-6|TRBV28
CASQDGVVSSYNSPLHF
TGTGCCAGTCAAGACGGCGTCGTTAGCTCCTATAATTCACCCCTCCACTTT
>NA|NA|TRBJ2-1|TRBV29-1
CSVEAYGAGASYNEQFF
TGCAGCGTTGAAGCCTATGGGGCAGGGGCCTCCTACAATGAGCAGTTCTTC
>TRBD1|NA|TRBJ1-2|TRBV30
CAWSVWDSRYGYTF
TGTGCCTGGAGCGTGTGGGACAGTCGGTATGGCTACACCTTC
>NA|NA|TRBJ2-1|TRBV27
CASSFSGGFNEQFF
TGTGCCAGCAGTTTCTCTGGCGGATTCAATGAGCAGTTCTTC
>NA|NA|TRBJ2-3|TRBV2
CASSESQGTHTDTQYF
TGTGCCAGCAGTGAATCACAGGGGACTCACACAGATACGCAGTATTTT
>TRBD2|NA|TRBJ2-1|TRBV12-5
CASGLDQRDFNEQFF
TGTGCTAGTGGTTTGGACCAGCGGGACTTCAATGAGCAGTTCTTC
>NA|NA|TRBJ2-5|TRBV10-1
CASSESTGVGETQYF
TGCGCCAGCAGTGAGTCGACGGGAGTCGGCGAGACCCAGTACTTC
>NA|NA|TRBJ2-6|TRBV7-3
CASSLDGANVLTF
TGTGCCAGCAGCTTAGATGGGGCCAACGTCCTGACTTTC
>NA|NA|TRBJ2-7|TRBV7-9
CASTLSGEQYF
TGTGCCAGCACCCTTAGTGGGGAGCAGTACTTC
>NA|NA|TRBJ2-3|TRBV6-6
CASGPTYTDTQYF
TGTGCCAGCGGTCCTACGTACACAGATACGCAGTATTTT
>NA|NA|TRBJ2-7|TRBV5-1
CASSLTVGSYEQYF
TGCGCCAGCAGCCTGACAGTGGGGTCCTACGAGCAGTACTTC
>TRBD1|NA|TRBJ2-5|TRBV6-5
CASTRDRTQETQYF
TGTGCCAGCACTCGGGACAGAACCCAAGAGACCCAGTACTTC
>NA|once|TRBJ1-4|TRBV5-6
CASSLDGVGEKLFF
TGTGCCAGCAGCTTGGACGGGGTAGGAGAAAAACTGTTTTTT
>NA|NA|TRBJ1-5|TRBV28
CASSLSQPQHF
TGTGCCAGCAGTTTGAGTCAGCCCCAGCATTTT
>NA|NA|TRBJ2-7|TRBV27
CASSSWDAAYEQYF
TGTGCCAGCAGTTCATGGGACGCGGCCTACGAGCAGTACTTC
>TRBD1|NA|TRBJ2-1|TRBV5-1
CASSPAPGTGGYNEQFF
TGCGCCAGCAGCCCTGCCCCGGGGACAGGGGGCTACAATGAGCAGTTCTTC
>TRBD1|NA|TRBJ2-2|TRBV5-1
CASGTGNTGELFF
TGCGCCAGCGGGACAGGGAACACCGGGGAGCTGTTTTTT
>NA|NA|TRBJ2-1|TRBV5-6
CASSLGRVNEQFF
TGTGCCAGCAGCTTGGGGAGGGTAAATGAGCAGTTCTTC
>NA|NA|TRBJ2-1|TRBV7-9
CASSGPENYNEQFF
TGTGCCAGCAGCGGACCGGAGAACTACAATGAGCAGTTCTTC
>NA|NA|TRBJ2-5|TRBV5-6
CASSSEGLATQYF
TGTGCCAGCAGCTCGGAGGGCCTCGCGACCCAGTACTTC
>TRBD1|NA|TRBJ1-2|TRBV4-1
CASSQVGTGDGYTF
TGCGCCAGCAGCCAAGTGGGCACAGGGGATGGCTACACCTTC
>NA|NA|TRBJ1-1|TRBV6-1
CASSEWGNTEAFF
TGTGCCAGCAGTGAATGGGGGAACACTGAAGCTTTCTTT
>NA|NA|TRBJ2-1|TRBV14
CASSLFGGSYNEQFF
TGTGCCAGCAGCTTATTTGGCGGCTCCTACAATGAGCAGTTCTTC
>TRBD2|NA|TRBJ2-7|TRBV27
CASSFSGDYEQYF
TGTGCCAGCAGTTTTAGCGGGGACTACGAGCAGTACTTC
>NA|NA|TRBJ2-7|TRBV7-9
CASSLPGAQYEQYF
TGTGCCAGCAGCTTACCAGGGGCTCAATACGAGCAGTACTTC
>NA|NA|TRBJ2-7|TRBV5-4
CASSLDGVEQYF
TGTGCCAGCAGCTTGGATGGGGTCGAGCAGTACTTC
>TRBD2|once|TRBJ2-7|TRBV7-9
CASSLQAAGDSYEQYF
TGTGCCAGCTCCCTTCAGGCGGCGGGGGATTCCTACGAGCAGTACTTC
>NA|NA|TRBJ1-6|TRBV9
CASSSLNSPLHF
TGTGCCAGCAGCTCCTTAAATTCACCCCTCCACTTT
>TRBD1|NA|TRBJ1-1|TRBV7-9
CASSSSGTGETEAFF
TGTGCCAGCAGCTCCTCCGGGACAGGCGAAACTGAAGCTTTCTTT
>NA|NA|TRBJ1-2|TRBV4-1
CASSEERGGPSSGYTF
TGCGCCAGCAGCGAAGAGCGGGGGGGCCCCAGTAGTGGCTACACCTTC
>NA|NA|TRBJ2-1|TRBV4-1
CASSQGEGGPSGGNEQFF
TGCGCCAGCAGCCAAGGGGAGGGGGGGCCATCCGGAGGTAATGAGCAGTTCTTC
>NA|NA|TRBJ2-1|TRBV6-1
CASRGIYNEQFF
TGTGCCAGCAGAGGGATTTACAATGAGCAGTTCTTC
>NA|NA|TRBJ1-2|TRBV4-2
CASSLIGQSNYGYTF
TGTGCCAGCAGCCTGATCGGACAGAGTAACTATGGCTACACCTTC
>NA|NA|TRBJ2-3|TRBV5-4
CASSSAGQRLGADTQYF
TGTGCCAGCAGCAGTGCGGGACAGAGGTTGGGGGCAGATACGCAGTATTTT
>NA|NA|TRBJ1-2|TRBV27
CASSLVGGLDGYTF
TGTGCCAGCAGTTTGGTCGGGGGATTGGATGGCTACACCTTC
>NA|NA|TRBJ2-7|TRBV7-2
CASSLGNTGSYEQYF
TGTGCCAGCAGCTTAGGAAACACCGGATCCTACGAGCAGTACTTC
>TRBD1|NA|TRBJ2-5|TRBV28
CASSLHGTDQETQYF
TGTGCCAGCAGTTTACACGGGACAGACCAAGAGACCCAGTACTTC
>NA|NA|TRBJ1-4|TRBV4-1
CASSQGGGLDEKLFF
TGCGCCAGCAGCCAAGGAGGGGGGCTAGATGAAAAACTGTTTTTT
>TRBD1|NA|TRBJ2-2|TRBV28
CASSSPGGPGELFF
TGTGCCAGCAGTTCCCCAGGGGGCCCCGGGGAGCTGTTTTTT
>TRBD2|NA|TRBJ2-3|TRBV7-8
CASSAREWSTDTQYF
TGTGCCAGCAGCGCGCGGGAGTGGAGCACAGATACGCAGTATTTT
>TRBD1|NA|TRBJ1-4|TRBV6-5
CASSYGQGAGEKLFF
TGTGCCAGCAGTTACGGCCAGGGGGCTGGGGAAAAACTGTTTTTT
>TRBD2|once|TRBJ2-3|TRBV27
CASSFLGGTDTQYF
TGTGCCAGCAGTTTTTTGGGAGGGACAGATACGCAGTATTTT
>TRBD2|NA|TRBJ2-7|TRBV5-4
CASRAAGGPYEQYF
TGTGCCAGCCGGGCGGCGGGGGGACCCTACGAGCAGTACTTC
>TRBD1|NA|TRBJ2-7|TRBV19
CASSSPMGQGTYEQYF
TGTGCCAGTAGTAGCCCAATGGGACAGGGGACCTACGAGCAGTACTTC
>TRBD2|NA|TRBJ2-1|TRBV10-3
CASQGTSALSSYNEQFF
TGTGCCTCACAAGGGACTAGCGCCTTGAGCTCCTACAATGAGCAGTTCTTC
>NA|NA|TRBJ1-6|TRBV7-9
CASSSGLNNSPLHF
TGTGCCAGCAGTTCCGGACTAAATAATTCACCCCTCCACTTT
>TRBD1|NA|TRBJ1-4|TRBV29-1
CSVEGLGDREF
TGCAGCGTTGAAGGCTTGGGGGACAGGGAGTTT